The following is a T cell receptor (beta chain) sequence with its context. The protocol was immunoSEQ multiplex PCR, while the TCRdb copy is restricted to in-frame clones and leaves out a portion. The sample contains tens of thousands of clones, 91% of which appear only once. Germline assignment: CDR1 SNHLY and CDR2 FYNNEI. The CDR3 sequence is 13 residues long. The germline V and J ends were trimmed by 7 bases and 4 bases, with 13 bases remaining between them. The sample belongs to a study of T cell changes during pregnancy in multiple sclerosis. This sample comprised peripheral blood, obtained in the third trimester of pregnancy. This chain connects TRBV2 to TRBJ1-2; TRBD1 might be the D (6 bases). The TCR sequence derives from a female donor in good health, enrolled as a control in a pregnancy study. The CDR3 nucleotides are TGTGCCAGCATCGACAGGTTGATCTATGGCTACACCTTC. Translation gives CASIDRLIYGYTF.